This is a list of T cell receptor beta chains from one sample in a study of blood T cells in healthy people across ages. TCRdb itself ran the 5' RACE reads through MiXCR, one entry per CDR3 protein. The table shows around 1,100,000 distinct CDR3 sequences, with 35% to 40% occurring only once. Sequencing was carried out using blood. These receptors were collected from a man between 18 and 29 years old in good health. Both conserved end residues are part of each CDR3. The D gene is left open where the match is weak. Expanded clones get a size class; other rows say once, few or many, or leave the size out.

NA | NA | 15 | TRBJ1-5 | TRBV6-1 | TGTGCCAGCAGTGAAGCAGGGGGATGGAATCAGCCCCAGCATTTT | CASSEAGGWNQPQHF
TRBD1 | NA | 15 | TRBJ1-4 | TRBV10-3 | TGTGCCATCAGTGGGACAGGGGTCAAGGGTGAAAAACTGTTTTTT | CAISGTGVKGEKLFF
NA | few | 13 | TRBJ1-1 | TRBV5-6 | TGTGCCAGCAGCTTGGTGGATTCCTCCGAAGCTTTCTTT | CASSLVDSSEAFF
NA | few | 16 | TRBJ2-2 | TRBV7-2 | TGTGCCAGCAGCTTAGGGGATCCTACGAACACCGGGGAGCTGTTTTTT | CASSLGDPTNTGELFF
TRBD2 | NA | 15 | TRBJ2-5 | TRBV5-1 | TGCGCCAGCAGCCCGCAGGTAGCGGGGGACAATGAGCAGTACTTC | CASSPQVAGDNEQYF
NA | few | 12 | TRBJ1-2 | TRBV28 | TGTGCCTGGGGGGGGCCCGACTATGGCTACACCTTC | CAWGGPDYGYTF
NA | once | 16 | TRBJ2-3 | TRBV6-5 | TGTGCCAGTCAAGTCGGGGCAGTCGCTAGCACAGATACGCAGTATTTT | CASQVGAVASTDTQYF
NA | NA | 14 | TRBJ2-3 | TRBV12-3/TRBV12-4 | TGTGCCAGCAGTTCGTTAGGGGTCACAGATACGCAGTATTTT | CASSSLGVTDTQYF
NA | few | 17 | TRBJ1-5 | TRBV15 | TGTGCCACCAGCTTCCCTGGCCAGGGAGGGATAGAACAGCCCCAGCATTTT | CATSFPGQGGIEQPQHF
NA | NA | 14 | TRBJ1-2 | TRBV7-6 | TGTGCCAGCAGCTTAACCTGGGCAGGGGACGGCTACACCTTC | CASSLTWAGDGYTF
NA | NA | 14 | TRBJ1-2 | TRBV6-2/TRBV6-3 | TGTGCCAGCAGTCTGGACAGTGAAGGGAATGGCTACACCTTC | CASSLDSEGNGYTF
NA | NA | 16 | TRBJ2-5 | TRBV6-4 | TGTGCCAGCAGTGACGCCCCGGGACACCAACTCAATGAGCAGTACTTC | CASSDAPGHQLNEQYF
NA | NA | 12 | TRBJ1-2 | TRBV7-2 | TGTGCCAGCAGCTCACAGGGTTGGGGCTACACCTTC | CASSSQGWGYTF
TRBD2 | few | 16 | TRBJ2-4 | TRBV18 | TGTGCCAGCTCACCGGGGACTACAGGTTTGGAAAACATTCAGTACTTC | CASSPGTTGLENIQYF
NA | NA | 17 | TRBJ2-7 | TRBV21-1 | TGTGCCAGCAGCCTGATGTGGGGACAGACTTATTCCTACGAGCAGTACTTC | CASSLMWGQTYSYEQYF